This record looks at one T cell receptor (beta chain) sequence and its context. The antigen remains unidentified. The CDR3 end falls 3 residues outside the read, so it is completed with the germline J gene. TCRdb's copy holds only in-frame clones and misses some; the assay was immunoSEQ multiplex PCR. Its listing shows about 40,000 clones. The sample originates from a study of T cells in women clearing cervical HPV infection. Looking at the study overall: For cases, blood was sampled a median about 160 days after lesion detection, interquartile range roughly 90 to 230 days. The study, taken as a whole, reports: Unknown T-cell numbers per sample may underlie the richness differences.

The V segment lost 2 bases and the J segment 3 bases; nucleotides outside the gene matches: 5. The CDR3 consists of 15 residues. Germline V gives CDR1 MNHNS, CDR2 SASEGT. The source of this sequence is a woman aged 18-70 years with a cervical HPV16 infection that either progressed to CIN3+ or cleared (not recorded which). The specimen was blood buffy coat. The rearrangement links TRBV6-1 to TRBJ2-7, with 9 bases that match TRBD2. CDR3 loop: CASSESSGAYYEQYF. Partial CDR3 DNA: TGTGCCAGCAGTGAATCTAGCGGGGCTTACTACGAG.